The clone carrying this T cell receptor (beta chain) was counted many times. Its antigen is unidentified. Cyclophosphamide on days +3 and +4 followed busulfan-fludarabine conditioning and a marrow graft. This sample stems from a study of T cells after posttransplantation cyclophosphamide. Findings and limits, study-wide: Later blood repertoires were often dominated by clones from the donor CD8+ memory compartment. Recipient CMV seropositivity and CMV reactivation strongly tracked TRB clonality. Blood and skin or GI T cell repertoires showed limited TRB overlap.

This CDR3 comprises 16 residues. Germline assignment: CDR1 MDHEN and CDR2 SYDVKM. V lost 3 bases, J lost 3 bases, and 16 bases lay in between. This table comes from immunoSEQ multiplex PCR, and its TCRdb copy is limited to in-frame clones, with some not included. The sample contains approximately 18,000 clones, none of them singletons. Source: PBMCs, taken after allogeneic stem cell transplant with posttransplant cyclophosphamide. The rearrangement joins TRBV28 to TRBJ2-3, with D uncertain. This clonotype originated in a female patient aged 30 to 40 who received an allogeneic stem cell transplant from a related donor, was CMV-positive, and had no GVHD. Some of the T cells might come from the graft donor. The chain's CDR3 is CASSLTSRLETDTQYF. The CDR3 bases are TGTGCCAGCAGTTTGACGTCTCGGCTAGAGACAGATACGCAGTATTTT.